The 19 T cell receptor beta chains given below trace back to one sample, sequenced in a study of shared clonotypes between healthy human individuals. The method was immunoSEQ multiplex PCR; TCRdb's version includes in-frame clones alone and lacks a portion of them. The repertoire holds about 2.3 million clones, with 80% to 95% as singletons. Sequencing was carried out using naive CD4+ T cells from PBMCs. The sample's subset: CD45RA+ positively selected. These TCRs come from a man between 18 and 35 years old in good health. Some clones in this sample may be carry-over from other donors' samples.

The chain combines TRBV28 with TRBJ2-1; 10 bases are shared with TRBD2. J was trimmed by 10 bases and V by 3 bases; bases with no gene match: 12. Germline CDR1 MDHEN, CDR2 SYDVKM. This CDR3 comprises 16 residues. CDR3 DNA sequence: TGTGCCAGCAGTTTTGAGGGGCTAGCGGGAGATATGGAGCAGTTCTTC. Its protein is CASSFEGLAGDMEQFF.

The chain couples TRBV30 to TRBJ1-2; D is ambiguous. Trimming stripped 0 bases from V and 4 bases from J, with 12 bases between. This CDR3 spans 14 amino acids. The germline CDR1 and CDR2 sequences are GTSNPN and SVGIG (reference sequence). The CDR3 DNA is TGTGCCTGGAGTGTACTGACGGTTAGCTATGGCTACACCTTC. It yields the protein CAWSVLTVSYGYTF.

This sequence joins TRBV4-2 and TRBJ2-3, with D hard to call. The CDR3 runs to 14 residues. Per germline, CDR1 LGHNA and CDR2 YNFKEQ. V was cut by 5 bases and J by 3 bases, with 12 bases left in between. The CDR3 region is CASSVPSSTDTQYF. In nucleotides, the CDR3 is TGTGCCAGCAGCGTTCCCAGTAGTACAGATACGCAGTATTTT.

The chain carries TRBV28 and TRBJ1-2, with D hard to call. Trimming removed 3 bases at V and 12 bases at J, with 11 bases between. The germline gives CDR1 MDHEN, CDR2 SYDVKM. The CDR3 covers 11 residues. The CDR3 spells CASSFRGHNTF. The CDR3 DNA reads as TGTGCCAGCAGTTTTCGAGGGCACAACACCTTC.

Written as DNA, the CDR3 is TGTGCCAGTAGACCCGGGACAGGGAACACAGATACGCAGTATTTT. Translating it yields CASRPGTGNTDTQYF. This chain joins TRBV19 and TRBJ2-3, with 9 positions matching TRBD1. Germline V CDR1 and CDR2: LNHDA, SQIVND (reference sequence). Germline trimming cut 6 bases from V and 2 bases from J; bases unmatched to any gene: 6. This CDR3 comprises 15 residues.

The chain joins TRBV6-5 to TRBJ2-7; TRBD2 might be the D (7 bases). The V end was cut by 0 bases, the J end by 1 base, with 10 bases between. Germline CDR1 and CDR2: MNHEY and SVGAGI. The CDR3 is made up of 15 amino acids. Here the CDR3 DNA reads TGTGCCAGCAGTTACTCGGGGGGGCCGTCCTACGAGCAGTACTTC. Translated, it gives CASSYSGGPSYEQYF.

V and J are TRBV15 and TRBJ2-1, with 11 bases lining up with TRBD1. CDR1 and CDR2 (germline): LNHNV, YYDKDF (reference sequence). This CDR3 has 16 residues. The junction had 2 bases not matched to a gene; V was cut back by 1 base and J by 3 bases. CDR3 nucleotides: TGTGCCACCAGCAGAGGTGGGACAGGGGGCTACAATGAGCAGTTCTTC. As protein: CATSRGGTGGYNEQFF. Using reference TRBV15 and TRBJ2-1 for the parts outside the CDR3, the full variable domain is DAMVIQNPRYQVTQFGKPVTLSCSQTLNHNVMYWYQQKSSQAPKLLFHYYDKDFNNEADTPDNFQSRRPNTSFCFLDIRSPGLGDTAMYLCATSRGGTGGYNEQFFGPGTRLTVL.

The rearrangement links TRBV27 to TRBJ1-1, with D possibly being TRBD1 (5 bases). This CDR3 has 14 residues. V lost 3 bases and J lost 5, with 13 bases in between. In germline, CDR1 is MNHEY, CDR2 SMNVEV (reference sequence). For the CDR3, the DNA is TGTGCCAGCAGTTTTGAGGAGGGGCGAACTGAAGCTTTCTTT. Its translation: CASSFEEGRTEAFF.

J is TRBJ2-7 and V is TRBV6-5; tentative D call: TRBD1 (5 bases). Trimming stripped 5 bases from V and 4 bases from J, with 15 bases between. This CDR3 has 14 residues. Germline V gene sequence: CDR1 MNHEY, CDR2 SVGAGI. CDR3 in DNA: TGTGCCAGCAGTCAGGACACGTCCCGTTACGAGCAGTACTTC. Amino acids: CASSQDTSRYEQYF.

CDR3 in DNA: TGTGCCAGCAGCCAATGGAGGGGCCGGGACGGGGAAGATACGCAGTATTTT. Residues: CASSQWRGRDGEDTQYF. The V gene is TRBV14, the J gene TRBJ2-3, with D possibly TRBD2 on 6 matching bases. Germline V gene sequence: CDR1 SGHDN, CDR2 FVKESK. V lost 2 bases, J lost 5 bases, and 20 bases lay in between. This CDR3 is 17 amino acids long.

The genes are TRBV7-9 and TRBJ1-4; tentative D call: TRBD1 (5 bases). This CDR3 comprises 17 residues. Germline values: CDR1 SEHNR, CDR2 FQNEAQ (reference sequence). V was shortened by 3 bases and J by 0 bases, with 14 bases between the two germline ends. The CDR3 DNA reads TGTGCCAGCAGCTTGGACGGGACGCCGGCAACTAATGAAAAACTGTTTTTT. Translation gives CASSLDGTPATNEKLFF. The entire variable domain, with the rest obtained from reference TRBV7-9 and TRBJ1-4, is as follows: DTGVSQNPRHKITKRGQNVTFRCDPISEHNRLYWYRQTLGQGPEFLTYFQNEAQLEKSRLLSDRFSAERPKGSFSTLEIQRTEQGDSAMYLCASSLDGTPATNEKLFFGSGTQLSVL.

The genes are TRBV5-6 and TRBJ2-1; D is possibly TRBD2 (7 bases). This CDR3 contains 16 residues. The V and J ends lost 3 bases and 6 bases respectively, with 19 bases between them. Germline V gene data show CDR1 as SGHDT and CDR2 as YYEEEE. This chain's CDR3 is CASSWPGGRIANEQFF. As DNA, the CDR3 is TGTGCCAGCAGCTGGCCGGGGGGCAGAATAGCCAATGAGCAGTTCTTC. The full variable domain, with the rest looked up from reference TRBV5-6 and TRBJ2-1, is DAGVTQSPTHLIKTRGQQVTLRCSPKSGHDTVSWYQQALGQGPQFIFQYYEEEERQRGNFPDRFSGHQFPNYSSELNVNALLLGDSALYLCASSWPGGRIANEQFFGPGTRLTVL.

The chain couples TRBV4-1 to TRBJ2-3; 13 bases are a match to TRBD2. Trimming cost V 6 bases and J 5 bases; bases outside gene matches: 8. This CDR3 has 16 amino acids. The germline V gene has CDR1 MGHRA and CDR2 YSYEKL. Here the CDR3 reads CASRLGLAGAGDTQYF. Written as DNA, the CDR3 is TGCGCCAGCAGACTTGGACTAGCGGGAGCGGGAGATACGCAGTATTTT.

The chain employs TRBV15 and TRBJ2-3; perhaps D is TRBD1 or TRBD2 (7 bases each). The germline V and J ends were trimmed by 10 bases and 1 base, with 18 bases remaining between them. This CDR3 spans 15 amino acids. Germline V gene data show CDR1 as LNHNV and CDR2 as YYDKDF (reference sequence). The chain's CDR3 is CAIRGGYSRTDTQYF. The CDR3 region has the DNA TGTGCCATCAGGGGGGGTTACTCCCGCACAGATACGCAGTATTTT.

V and J are TRBV6-1 and TRBJ1-4, with D unclear. The CDR3 extends over 15 amino acids. V lost 5 bases and J lost 5, with 15 bases in between. In germline, CDR1 is MNHNS, CDR2 SASEGT. CDR3 loop: CASSPVGGKNEKLFF. CDR3 nucleotide sequence: TGTGCCAGCAGTCCGGTTGGTGGGAAGAATGAAAAACTGTTTTTT.

V usage is TRBV18 and J usage is TRBJ1-1; D call uncertain. Trimming pared 3 bases from V and 9 bases from J, leaving 11 bases between. Germline V gene sequence: CDR1 KGHSH, CDR2 LQKENI. This CDR3 spans 12 amino acids. For the CDR3, the DNA is TGTGCCAGCTCACCCCCCCAACGACAAGCTTTCTTT. Protein product: CASSPPQRQAFF. The full variable domain, completed using reference TRBV18 and TRBJ1-1, is NAGVMQNPRHLVRRRGQEARLRCSPMKGHSHVYWYRQLPEEGLKFMVYLQKENIIDESGMPKERFSAEFPKEGPSILRIQQVVRGDSAAYFCASSPPQRQAFFGQGTRLTVV.

The genes are TRBV7-3 and TRBJ2-7; 9 nucleotides line up with TRBD2. Germline V CDR1 and CDR2: SGHTA, FQGTGA. CDR3 size: 15 residues. V lost 5 bases, J lost 3 bases, and 8 bases stayed unmatched. The CDR3 region is CASSPRLAAIYEQYF. The CDR3 bases are TGTGCCAGCAGCCCCCGACTAGCGGCAATCTACGAGCAGTACTTC.

CDR3: CATRGGRGTYEQYF. The DNA of the CDR3 is TGTGCCACCAGAGGGGGCCGCGGAACCTACGAGCAGTACTTC. The chain couples TRBV6-1 to TRBJ2-7; 7 nucleotides line up with TRBD1. Trimming took 10 bases from V and 2 from J; bases not matched to a gene: 11. The CDR3 length is 14 residues. Germline-derived CDR1 and CDR2 are MNHNS and SASEGT.

A word on this clone: The same CDR3 arises from other DNA sequences in this sample as well. V usage is TRBV28 and J usage is TRBJ2-3; D call uncertain. Germline V gene sequence: CDR1 MDHEN, CDR2 SYDVKM. The germline V and J ends were trimmed by 7 bases and 0 bases, with 5 bases remaining between them. The CDR3 is made up of 12 amino acids. Written as DNA, the CDR3 is TGTGCCAGCACCAGAAGCACAGATACGCAGTATTTT. This sequence encodes CASTRSTDTQYF.